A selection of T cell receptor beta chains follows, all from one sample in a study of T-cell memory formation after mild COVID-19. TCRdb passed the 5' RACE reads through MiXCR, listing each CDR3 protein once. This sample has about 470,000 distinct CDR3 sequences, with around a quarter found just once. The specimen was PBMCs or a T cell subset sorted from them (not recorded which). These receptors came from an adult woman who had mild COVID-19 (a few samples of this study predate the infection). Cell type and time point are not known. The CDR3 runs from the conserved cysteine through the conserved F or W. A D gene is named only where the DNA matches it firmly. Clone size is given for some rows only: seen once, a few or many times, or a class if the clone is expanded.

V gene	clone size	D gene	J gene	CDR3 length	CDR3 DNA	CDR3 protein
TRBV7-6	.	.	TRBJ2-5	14	TGTGCCAGCAGCTTAGGCGTCCGGGGGGAGACCCAGTACTTC	CASSLGVRGETQYF
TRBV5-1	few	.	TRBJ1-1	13	TGCGCCAGCAGCCTAGATGTCACCACTGAAGCTTTCTTT	CASSLDVTTEAFF
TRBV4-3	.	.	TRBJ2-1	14	TGCGCCAGCAGCCAGGGACCCGCCAGCGATGAGCAGTTCTTC	CASSQGPASDEQFF
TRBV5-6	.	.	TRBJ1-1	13	TGTGCCAGCAGCCCCAACTTGAACACTGAAGCTTTCTTT	CASSPNLNTEAFF
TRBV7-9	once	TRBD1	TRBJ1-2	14	TGTGCCAGCACAGCCGGACAGGGGAACTATGGCTACACCTTC	CASTAGQGNYGYTF
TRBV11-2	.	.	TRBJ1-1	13	TGTGCCAGCAGCTTAGTCAGGGCCACTGAAGCTTTCTTT	CASSLVRATEAFF
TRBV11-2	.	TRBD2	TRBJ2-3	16	TGTGCCAGCAGCTTATGGGGGAGGGAGGGGACAGATACGCAGTATTTT	CASSLWGREGTDTQYF
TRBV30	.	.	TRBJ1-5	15	TGTGCCTGGAGTGTGGGGCGGAATAGCAATCAGCCCCAGCATTTT	CAWSVGRNSNQPQHF
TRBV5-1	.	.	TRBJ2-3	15	TGCGCCAGCAGCTTGGCCTTTGACAGCACAGATACGCAGTATTTT	CASSLAFDSTDTQYF
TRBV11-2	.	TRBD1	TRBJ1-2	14	TGTGCCAGCAGCCCGGGACAGGGATGGTATGGCTACACCTTC	CASSPGQGWYGYTF
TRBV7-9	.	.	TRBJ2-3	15	TGTGCCAGCAGCTTGCGCCTAGAGTACACAGATACGCAGTATTTT	CASSLRLEYTDTQYF
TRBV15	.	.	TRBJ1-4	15	TGTGCCACCAGCAGAGAGGGCAGGGAGGATGAAAAACTGTTTTTT	CATSREGREDEKLFF
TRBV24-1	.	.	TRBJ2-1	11	TGTGCCACCAGTGATACGACAGAGCAGTTCTTC	CATSDTTEQFF
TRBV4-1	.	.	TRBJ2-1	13	TGCGCCAGCAGCCCCGGGATGTACAATGAGCAGTTCTTC	CASSPGMYNEQFF
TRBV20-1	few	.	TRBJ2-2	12	TGCAGTGCTGGCGGACAGCTCGGGGAGCTGTTTTTT	CSAGGQLGELFF
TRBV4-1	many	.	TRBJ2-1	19	TGCGCCAGCAGCCAAGAACCGGCTAGAGGCAGGGATGGTTTTAGTGAGCAGTTCTTC	CASSQEPARGRDGFSEQFF
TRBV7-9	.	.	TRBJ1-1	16	TGTGCCAGCAGCTTAGACGGTAGCGGGACGTTCTCTGAAGCTTTCTTT	CASSLDGSGTFSEAFF
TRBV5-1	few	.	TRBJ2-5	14	TGCGCCAGCGCCACGGACCCCGAAAGAAAGACCCAGTACTTC	CASATDPERKTQYF
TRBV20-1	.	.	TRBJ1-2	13	TGCAGTGCTAGTCTTAAGGGGGACCATGGCTACACCTTC	CSASLKGDHGYTF
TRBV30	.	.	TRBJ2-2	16	TGTGCCTGGAGTGTACAGCTTTTGAGGGCCTCCGGGGAGCTGTTTTTT	CAWSVQLLRASGELFF
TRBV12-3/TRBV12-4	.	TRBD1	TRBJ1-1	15	TGTGCCAGCAGCGTTTTCGCAGGGGGCAACACTGAAGCTTTCTTT	CASSVFAGGNTEAFF
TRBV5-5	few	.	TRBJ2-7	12	TGTGCCAGCACCCTGGACTTATACGAGCAGTACTTC	CASTLDLYEQYF
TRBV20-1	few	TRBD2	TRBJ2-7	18	TGCAGTGCTAGAAAAAACCGCGCCGGACTAGCCGAATCCTACGAGCAGTACTTC	CSARKNRAGLAESYEQYF
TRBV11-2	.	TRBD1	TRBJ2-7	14	TGTGCCAGCAGGAGGGACAGGGGGATCGGCGAGCAGTACTTC	CASRRDRGIGEQYF
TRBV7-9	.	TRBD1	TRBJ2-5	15	TGTGCCAGCAGACGTCAGGGGGCCATCCAAGAGACCCAGTACTTC	CASRRQGAIQETQYF
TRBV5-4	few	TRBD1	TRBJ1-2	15	TGTGCCAGCAGCTTTCGGGACAGGGTGGACTATGGCTACACCTTC	CASSFRDRVDYGYTF
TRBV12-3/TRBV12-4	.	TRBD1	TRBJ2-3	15	TGTGCCAGCAGGCTTGACAGGGGGCACACAGATACGCAGTATTTT	CASRLDRGHTDTQYF
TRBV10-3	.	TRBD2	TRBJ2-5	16	TGTGCCATCAGTGGCCCTAGCGGGGGGATCTCAGAGACCCAGTACTTC	CAISGPSGGISETQYF
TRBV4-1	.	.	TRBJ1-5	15	TGCGCCAGCAGCCTACAGGTGTATAGCAATCAGCCCCAGCATTTT	CASSLQVYSNQPQHF